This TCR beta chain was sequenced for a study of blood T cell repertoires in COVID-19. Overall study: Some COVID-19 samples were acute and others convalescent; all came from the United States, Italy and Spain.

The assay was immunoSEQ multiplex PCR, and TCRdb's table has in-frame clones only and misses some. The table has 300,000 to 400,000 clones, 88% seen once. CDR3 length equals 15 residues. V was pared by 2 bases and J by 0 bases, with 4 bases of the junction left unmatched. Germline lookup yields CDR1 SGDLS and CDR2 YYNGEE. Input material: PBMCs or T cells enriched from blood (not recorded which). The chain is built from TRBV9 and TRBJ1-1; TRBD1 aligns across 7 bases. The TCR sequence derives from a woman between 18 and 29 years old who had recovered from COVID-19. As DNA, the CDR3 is TGTGCCAGCAGCGTTGCGGACAGGATGAACACTGAAGCTTTCTTT. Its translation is CASSVADRMNTEAFF.